One sample yielded the 18 T cell receptor beta chains listed below, sequenced in a study of blood T cell repertoires in COVID-19. The protocol was immunoSEQ multiplex PCR, while the TCRdb copy is restricted to in-frame clones and leaves out a portion. The sample has about 250,000 clones; about 90% are singletons. Sequenced: peripheral blood. The receptors come from a man between 18 and 35 years old with active or convalescent COVID-19.

The chain joins TRBV7-9 to TRBJ2-7, with a possible D match to TRBD1 (6 bases). The V end lost 5 bases, the J end lost 3 bases, and 17 bases lay between the germline ends. CDR1 and CDR2 (germline): SEHNR, FQNEAQ (reference sequence). This CDR3 comprises 15 residues. The CDR3: CASSLVPGTNYEQYF. The CDR3 coding sequence is TGTGCCAGCAGCCTAGTCCCCGGGACAAACTACGAGCAGTACTTC.

V gene TRBV19 combines with J gene TRBJ2-1; D unclear. The V end was cut by 2 bases, the J end by 7 bases, with 6 bases between. Germline values: CDR1 LNHDA, CDR2 SQIVND (reference sequence). This CDR3 is built from 12 residues. In DNA form, the CDR3 reads TGTGCCAGTAGTATAAACCGGAATGAGCAGTTCTTC. This gives the protein CASSINRNEQFF.

The chain uses TRBV7-2 and TRBJ1-3; TRBD1 agrees at 9 bases. Germline CDR1 and CDR2: SGHTA and FQGNSA. CDR3 length equals 18 residues. J lost 3 bases, V lost 0 bases, and 9 bases had no gene match. For the CDR3, the DNA is TGTGCCAGCAGCTTAGCGAGAAGGGACAGGGAGAATGGAAACACCATATATTTT. Amino acids: CASSLARRDRENGNTIYF. Full variable domain (remainder filled in from reference TRBV7-2 and TRBJ1-3): GAGVSQSPSNKVTEKGKDVELRCDPISGHTALYWYRQSLGQGLEFLIYFQGNSAPDKSGLPSDRFSAERTGGSVSTLTIQRTQQEDSAVYLCASSLARRDRENGNTIYFGEGSWLTVV.

The gene calls are TRBV7-2 and TRBJ1-2; D unresolved. The CDR3 has 13 amino acids. Germline V lookup: CDR1 SGHTA, CDR2 FQGNSA. V dropped 5 bases and J dropped 2 bases, with 9 bases sitting between them. CDR3 loop: CASSTQTNYGYTF. The DNA for the CDR3 is TGTGCCAGCAGCACACAAACCAACTATGGCTACACCTTC.

The V gene is TRBV4-1, the J gene TRBJ1-2; D uncertain. The CDR3 consists of 12 residues. V gave up 3 bases and J gave up 8 bases, with 10 bases separating them. CDR1 and CDR2 from the germline V gene are MGHRA and YSYEKL. The CDR3 bases are TGCGCCAGCAGCCATCAGGCCAGGGGCTACACCTTC. Translated: CASSHQARGYTF.

The chain combines TRBV5-1 with TRBJ2-1, with TRBD2 matching over 12 bases. The germline CDR1 and CDR2 sequences are SGHRS and YFSETQ. The CDR3 spans 17 residues. V was pared by 0 bases and J by 6 bases, with 7 bases of the junction left unmatched. CDR3 region: CASSLGRSSGGANEQFF. The CDR3 bases are TGCGCCAGCAGCTTGGGAAGATCTAGCGGGGGGGCCAATGAGCAGTTCTTC.

The rearrangement links TRBV5-1 to TRBJ2-5; 10 bases match TRBD2. V was clipped by 5 bases and J by 2 bases; unmatched bases: 3. CDR1 is SGHRS and CDR2 is YFSETQ in the germline V gene. CDR3 length: 14 amino acids. CDR3: CASRLAGFQETQYF. CDR3 coding DNA: TGCGCCAGCAGACTAGCGGGGTTTCAAGAGACCCAGTACTTC.

The chain joins TRBV29-1 to TRBJ1-2; maybe TRBD1 (5 bases). The CDR3 loop spans 13 amino acids. Germline lookup yields CDR1 SQVTM and CDR2 ANQGSEA. The ends were cut back, 7 bases at V and 2 bases at J, with 14 bases in the middle. This CDR3 reads CSAGGGPNYGYTF. The CDR3 nucleotides read TGCAGCGCTGGGGGGGGACCAAACTATGGCTACACCTTC.

The CDR3 protein is CASSQDESRGQTNTEAFF. The CDR3 DNA sequence: TGTGCCAGCAGCCAAGATGAAAGCAGGGGCCAAACGAACACTGAAGCTTTCTTT. The chain joins TRBV3-1 (or the pseudogene TRBV3-2) to TRBJ1-1; D possibly corresponds to TRBD1 (6 bases). The CDR3 is 18 residues long. V was shortened by 0 bases and J by 1 base, with 18 bases between the two germline ends. Per the germline V gene, CDR1 is LGHDT and CDR2 is YNNKEL (reference sequence).

The chain carries TRBV19 and TRBJ1-5; tentative D call: TRBD1 (6 bases). The CDR3 length is 15 residues. Trimming left V 4 bases short and J 6 bases short, with 16 bases between. Germline V lookup: CDR1 LNHDA, CDR2 SQIVND (reference sequence). The CDR3 DNA is TGTGCCAGTAGTAAGGACAGCGTCCTCAGTCAGCCCCAGCATTTT. Protein product: CASSKDSVLSQPQHF.

V is TRBV24-1 and J is TRBJ2-1; no clear D gene. Germline V gene lookup returns CDR1 KGHDR and CDR2 SFDVKD. V gave up 4 bases and J gave up 3 bases, with 3 bases separating them. CDR3 length equals 12 residues. The CDR3 coding sequence is TGTGCCACCAGTGACCGCTACAATGAGCAGTTCTTC. Translation gives CATSDRYNEQFF.

This sequence joins TRBV7-2 and TRBJ1-3, with 9 nucleotides matching TRBD1. This CDR3 is 17 amino acids long. The J segment lost 7 bases and the V segment lost 1 base, leaving 11 bases of the junction unmatched. CDR1 SGHTA and CDR2 FQGNSA come from the germline V gene. The CDR3 nucleotides are TGTGCCAGCAGCTTAGGGGGGACAGGGACTCTAGGGAACACCATATATTTT. It codes for CASSLGGTGTLGNTIYF.

This chain joins TRBV28 and TRBJ1-6, with a tentative D call TRBD1 (6 bases). Between the trimmed V and J ends, which lost 2 bases and 15 bases, there was a span of 14 bases. The CDR3 spans 13 residues. Germline V CDR1 and CDR2: MDHEN, SYDVKM. CDR3 sequence (DNA): TGTGCCAGCAGTTTACGGACAGTTCGAGTCCTCCACTTT. This codes for CASSLRTVRVLHF. The variable domain in full, with the rest retrieved from reference TRBV28 and TRBJ1-6, is DVKVTQSSRYLVKRTGEKVFLECVQDMDHENMFWYRQDPGLGLRLIYFSYDVKMKEKGDIPEGYSVSREKKERFSLILESASTNQTSMYLCASSLRTVRVLHFGNGTRLTVT.

This clone has just one count. CDR3 region: CASSFLTVDYGYTF. The CDR3 nucleotides are TGTGCCAGCAGTTTCCTCACAGTGGACTATGGCTACACCTTC. The J gene is TRBJ1-2, the V gene TRBV28; D not resolved. The CDR3 extends over 14 amino acids. Trimming left V 3 bases short and J 3 bases short, with 11 bases between. Germline V gene lookup returns CDR1 MDHEN and CDR2 SYDVKM.

The genes are TRBV25-1 and TRBJ2-5; 14 positions agree with TRBD2. Germline assignment: CDR1 MGHDK and CDR2 SYGVNS. The junction had 5 bases not matched to a gene; V was cut back by 4 bases and J by 4 bases. CDR3 length: 16 amino acids. This chain's CDR3 is CASSATSGRAGETQYF. The CDR3 region has the DNA TGTGCCAGCAGTGCGACTAGCGGGAGGGCCGGAGAGACCCAGTACTTC.

This chain joins TRBV4-1 and TRBJ1-2; perhaps TRBD1 as D (6 bases). The ends were cut back, 0 bases at V and 4 bases at J, with 15 bases in the middle. Germline V CDR1 and CDR2: MGHRA, YSYEKL. This CDR3 region has 16 residues. CDR3 residues: CASSQEVGGLSYGYTF. The CDR3, as DNA: TGCGCCAGCAGCCAAGAGGTAGGGGGTTTGAGCTATGGCTACACCTTC.

The chain uses TRBV7-9 and TRBJ1-4; D gene unclear. This CDR3 is 16 amino acids long. The germline CDR1 and CDR2 sequences are SEHNR and FQNEAQ (reference sequence). V lost 4 bases, J lost 5 bases, and 17 bases lay in between. In DNA, the CDR3 is TGTGCCAGCAGCTCGACGGACGGAAGAGGGAATGAAAAACTGTTTTTT. Amino acid sequence: CASSSTDGRGNEKLFF.

This chain uses TRBV9 with TRBJ1-2, with a weak D call TRBD1 (5 bases). V was trimmed by 3 bases and J by 5 bases, leaving 20 bases between them. CDR1 and CDR2 (germline): SGDLS, YYNGEE. This CDR3 comprises 16 residues. Here the CDR3 DNA reads TGTGCCAGCAGCGACGTCACCCCCTGGGGGGGGTATGGCTACACCTTC. Translated, it gives CASSDVTPWGGYGYTF.